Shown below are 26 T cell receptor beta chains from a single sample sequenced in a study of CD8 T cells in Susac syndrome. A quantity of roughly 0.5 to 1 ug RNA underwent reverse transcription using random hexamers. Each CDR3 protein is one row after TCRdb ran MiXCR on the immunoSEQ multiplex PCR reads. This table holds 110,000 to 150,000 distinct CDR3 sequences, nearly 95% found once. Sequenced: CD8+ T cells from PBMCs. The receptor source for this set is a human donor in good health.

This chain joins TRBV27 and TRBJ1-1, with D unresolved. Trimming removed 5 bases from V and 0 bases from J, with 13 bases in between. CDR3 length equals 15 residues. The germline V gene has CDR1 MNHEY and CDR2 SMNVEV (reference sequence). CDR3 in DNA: TGTGCCAGCAGTCCTCAACTGTCCATGAACACTGAAGCTTTCTTT. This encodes CASSPQLSMNTEAFF.

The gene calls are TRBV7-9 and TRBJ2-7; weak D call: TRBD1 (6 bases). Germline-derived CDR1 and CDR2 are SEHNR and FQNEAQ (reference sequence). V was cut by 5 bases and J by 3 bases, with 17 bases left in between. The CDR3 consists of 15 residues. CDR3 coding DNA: TGTGCCAGCAGCGAAATAGTCGGACAGAACTACGAGCAGTACTTC. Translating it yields CASSEIVGQNYEQYF.

The CDR3 loop is CASSQRVDIGPTGGYTF. The DNA for the CDR3 is TGCGCCAGCAGCCAACGAGTCGATATTGGGCCGACGGGAGGCTACACCTTC. This rearrangement joins TRBV4-3 to TRBJ1-2; D remains unclear. Germline loops: CDR1 LGHNA, CDR2 YSLEER. The ends were cut back, 2 bases at V and 8 bases at J, with 24 bases in the middle. This CDR3 spans 17 amino acids.

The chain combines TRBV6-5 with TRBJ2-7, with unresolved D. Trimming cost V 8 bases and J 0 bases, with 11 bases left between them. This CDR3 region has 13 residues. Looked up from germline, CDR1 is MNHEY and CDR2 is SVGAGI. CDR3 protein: CASGPGLSYEQYF. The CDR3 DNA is TGTGCCAGCGGCCCAGGTCTCTCCTACGAGCAGTACTTC.

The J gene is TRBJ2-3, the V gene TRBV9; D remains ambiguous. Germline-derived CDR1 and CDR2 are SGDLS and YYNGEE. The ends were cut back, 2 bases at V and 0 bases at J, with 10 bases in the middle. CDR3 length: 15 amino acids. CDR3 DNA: TGTGCCAGCAGCGTCGGTGAGACTAGCACAGATACGCAGTATTTT. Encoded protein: CASSVGETSTDTQYF.

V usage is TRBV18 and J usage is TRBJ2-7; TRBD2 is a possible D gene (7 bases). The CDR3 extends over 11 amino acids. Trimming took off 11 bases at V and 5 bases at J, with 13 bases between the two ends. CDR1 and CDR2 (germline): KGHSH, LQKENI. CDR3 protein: CACREGDEQYF. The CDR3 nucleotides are TGTGCCTGCAGGGAGGGGGACGAGCAGTACTTC.

The CDR3 nucleotides read TGTGCCAGCAGCCCTAGCGGGAGCGACGAGCAGTTCTTC. Translated, it gives CASSPSGSDEQFF. This chain uses TRBV9 with TRBJ2-1, with 10 bases fitting TRBD2. Germline lookup yields CDR1 SGDLS and CDR2 YYNGEE. This CDR3 spans 13 amino acids. V trimming: 4 bases; J trimming: 10 bases; junction bases outside the gene matches: 5.

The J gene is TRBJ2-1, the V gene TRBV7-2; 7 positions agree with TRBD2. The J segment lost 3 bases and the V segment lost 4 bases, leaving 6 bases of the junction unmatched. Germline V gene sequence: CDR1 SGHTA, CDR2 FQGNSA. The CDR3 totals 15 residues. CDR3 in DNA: TGTGCCAGCAGCTCTAGCGGACCGAACTACAATGAGCAGTTCTTC. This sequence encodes CASSSSGPNYNEQFF.

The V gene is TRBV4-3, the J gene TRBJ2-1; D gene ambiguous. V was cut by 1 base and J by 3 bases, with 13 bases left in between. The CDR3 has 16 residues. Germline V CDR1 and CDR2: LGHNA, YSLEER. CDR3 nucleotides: TGCGCCAGCAGCCAAGGCGGCCCAGACATCTACAATGAGCAGTTCTTC. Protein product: CASSQGGPDIYNEQFF.

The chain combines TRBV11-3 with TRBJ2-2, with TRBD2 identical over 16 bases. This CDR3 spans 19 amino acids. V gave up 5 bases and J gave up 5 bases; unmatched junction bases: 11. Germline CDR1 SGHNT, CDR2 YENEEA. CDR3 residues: CASSDIGTSGRAYTGELFF. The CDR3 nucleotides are TGTGCCAGCAGCGACATCGGGACTAGCGGGAGGGCCTATACCGGGGAGCTGTTTTTT.

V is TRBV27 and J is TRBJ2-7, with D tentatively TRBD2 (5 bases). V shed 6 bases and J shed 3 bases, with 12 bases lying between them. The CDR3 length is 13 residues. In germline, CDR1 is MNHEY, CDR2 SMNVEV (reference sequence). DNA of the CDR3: TGTGCCAGCAGCTCATACCGGGACTACGAGCAGTACTTC. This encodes CASSSYRDYEQYF.

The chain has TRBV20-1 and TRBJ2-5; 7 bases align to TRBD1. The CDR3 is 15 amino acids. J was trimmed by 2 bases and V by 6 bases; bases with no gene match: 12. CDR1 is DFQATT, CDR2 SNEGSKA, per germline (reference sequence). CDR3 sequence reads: CSADHPGQSQETQYF. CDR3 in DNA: TGCAGTGCAGACCACCCGGGACAGTCACAAGAGACCCAGTACTTC.

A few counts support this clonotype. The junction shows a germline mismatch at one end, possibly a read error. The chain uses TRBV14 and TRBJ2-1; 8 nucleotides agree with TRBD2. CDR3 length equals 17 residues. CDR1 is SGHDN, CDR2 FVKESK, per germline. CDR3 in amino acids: CASSQGPGGPSSNEQFF. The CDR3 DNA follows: TGTGCCAGCAGTCAAGGTCCGGGAGGGCCTTCTAGCAATGAGCAGTTCTTC.

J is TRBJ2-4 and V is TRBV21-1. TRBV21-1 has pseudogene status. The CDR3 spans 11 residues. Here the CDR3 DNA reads TGTGCCAGCAGCAAAGAGGACATTCAGTACTTC. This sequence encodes CASSKEDIQYF.

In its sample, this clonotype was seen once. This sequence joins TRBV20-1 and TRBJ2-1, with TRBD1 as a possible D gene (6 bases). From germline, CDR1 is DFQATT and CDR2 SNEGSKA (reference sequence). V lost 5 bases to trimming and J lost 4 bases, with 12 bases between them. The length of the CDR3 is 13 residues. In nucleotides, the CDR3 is TGCAGTGCTCGGACAGTTATGTACAATGAGCAGTTCTTC. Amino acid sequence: CSARTVMYNEQFF.

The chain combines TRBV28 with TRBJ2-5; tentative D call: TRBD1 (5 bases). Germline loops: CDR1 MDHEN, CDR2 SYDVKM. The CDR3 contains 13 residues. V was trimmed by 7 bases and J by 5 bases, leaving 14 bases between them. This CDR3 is CASTRQGQETQYF. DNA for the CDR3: TGTGCCAGCACCCGCCAGGGTCAGGAGACCCAGTACTTC.

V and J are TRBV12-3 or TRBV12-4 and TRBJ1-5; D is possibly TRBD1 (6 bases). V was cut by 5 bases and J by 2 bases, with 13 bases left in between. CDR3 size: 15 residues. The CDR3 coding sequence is TGTGCCAGCAGTCCAGGGGATCTGGGCAATCAGCCCCAGCATTTT. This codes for CASSPGDLGNQPQHF.

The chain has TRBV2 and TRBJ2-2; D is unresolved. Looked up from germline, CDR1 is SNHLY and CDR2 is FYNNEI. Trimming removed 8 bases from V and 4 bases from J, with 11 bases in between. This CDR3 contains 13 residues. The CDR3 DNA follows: TGTGCCAGCGTTCTGGGAACCACCGGGGAGCTGTTTTTT. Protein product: CASVLGTTGELFF.

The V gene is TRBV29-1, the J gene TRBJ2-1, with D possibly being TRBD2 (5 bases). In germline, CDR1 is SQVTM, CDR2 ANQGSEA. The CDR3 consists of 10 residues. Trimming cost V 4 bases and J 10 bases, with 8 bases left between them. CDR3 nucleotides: TGCAGCGTTGGTTCGGGGGAGCAGTTCTTC. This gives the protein CSVGSGEQFF.

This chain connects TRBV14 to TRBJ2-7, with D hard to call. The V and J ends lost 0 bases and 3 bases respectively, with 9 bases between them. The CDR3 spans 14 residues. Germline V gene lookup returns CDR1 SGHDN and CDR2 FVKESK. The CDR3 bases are TGTGCCAGCAGCCAAGAAAGAACATTCTACGAGCAGTACTTC. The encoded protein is CASSQERTFYEQYF.

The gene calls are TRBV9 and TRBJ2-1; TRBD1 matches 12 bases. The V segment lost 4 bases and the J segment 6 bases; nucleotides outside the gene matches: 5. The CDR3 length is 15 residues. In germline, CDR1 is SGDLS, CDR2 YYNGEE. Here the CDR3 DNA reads TGTGCCAGCAGCCCGGGACAGGGGGCGGGCAATGAGCAGTTCTTC. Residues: CASSPGQGAGNEQFF.

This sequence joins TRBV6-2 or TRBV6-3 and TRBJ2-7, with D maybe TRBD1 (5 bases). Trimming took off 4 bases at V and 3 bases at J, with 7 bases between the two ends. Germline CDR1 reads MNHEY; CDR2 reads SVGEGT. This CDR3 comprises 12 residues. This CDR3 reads CASSWGLYEQYF. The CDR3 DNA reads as TGTGCCAGCAGTTGGGGCCTCTACGAGCAGTACTTC.

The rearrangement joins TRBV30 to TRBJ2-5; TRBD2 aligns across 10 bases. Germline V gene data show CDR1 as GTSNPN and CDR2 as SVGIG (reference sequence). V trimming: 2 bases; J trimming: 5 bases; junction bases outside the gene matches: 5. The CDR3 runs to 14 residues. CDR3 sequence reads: CAWSRAGGQETQYF. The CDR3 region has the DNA TGTGCCTGGAGTCGAGCGGGAGGGCAGGAGACCCAGTACTTC.

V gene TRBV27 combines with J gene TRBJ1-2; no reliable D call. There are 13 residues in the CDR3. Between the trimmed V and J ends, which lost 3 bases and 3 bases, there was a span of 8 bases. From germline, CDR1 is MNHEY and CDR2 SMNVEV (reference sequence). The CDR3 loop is CASSFGVYYGYTF. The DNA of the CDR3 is TGTGCCAGCAGTTTCGGGGTGTACTATGGCTACACCTTC.

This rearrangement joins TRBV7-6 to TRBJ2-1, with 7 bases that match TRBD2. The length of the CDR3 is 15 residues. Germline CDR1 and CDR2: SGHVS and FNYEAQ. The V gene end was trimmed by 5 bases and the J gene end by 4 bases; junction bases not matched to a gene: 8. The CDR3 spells CASSQTLAEYNEQFF. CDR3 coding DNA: TGTGCCAGCAGCCAGACGCTAGCGGAGTACAATGAGCAGTTCTTC.

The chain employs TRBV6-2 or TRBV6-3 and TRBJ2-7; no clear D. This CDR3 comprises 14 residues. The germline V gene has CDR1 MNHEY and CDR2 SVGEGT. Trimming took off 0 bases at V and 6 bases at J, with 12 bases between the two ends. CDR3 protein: CASSYSGRSGEQYF. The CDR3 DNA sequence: TGTGCCAGCAGTTACTCAGGACGGTCCGGCGAGCAGTACTTC.